Here is one TCR beta chain with its context. Its target is not known. This sample was taken from a study of neoadjuvant anti-PD-1 for oral cavity cancer. Only in-frame clones appear in the TCRdb table, and some are missing; sequencing was by immunoSEQ multiplex PCR. Here the sample spans 6,600 or so clones, roughly 45% being singletons. Stage II-IVA oral cavity squamous cell carcinoma was new and untreated by systemic or radiation therapy. Patients had HPV-negative, locally advanced oral cavity squamous cell carcinoma. The V and J ends lost 8 bases and 0 bases respectively, with 17 bases between them. This CDR3 spans 15 amino acids. CDR1 and CDR2 (germline): LNHDA, SQIVND (reference sequence). Findings of the study overall: Greater tumor shrinkage accompanied bigger post-treatment sizes of preexisting clones.

This receptor was identified in a person aged 40 to 85 with oral cavity squamous cell carcinoma. J is TRBJ2-7 and V is TRBV19; a weak D match, TRBD2 (6 bases). Sequencing was performed on tumor tissue, taken before nivolumab (anti-PD-1) treatment. CDR3 DNA: TGTGCCAGTTCCATGCCCGGGGGAGTCTCCTACGAGCAGTACTTC. This gives the protein CASSMPGGVSYEQYF.